Detailed here is one TCR beta chain. Each CDR3 protein gets one entry after TCRdb re-called the reads with MiXCR. The repertoire has around 740,000 distinct CDR3 sequences, 35% of them found once; the top ten carry roughly 2.8%. These data come from a study of T cell repertoires in cytomegalovirus infection. Study summary: Signatures in public TCR beta sequences pointed to both CMV infection and matching HLA type.

V was cut by 0 bases and J by 6 bases, with 13 bases left in between. Germline values: CDR1 MNHEY, CDR2 SVGAGI. The CDR3 length is 15 residues. The sample consisted of PBMCs. The V gene is TRBV6-5, the J gene TRBJ2-3, with D perhaps matching TRBD1 (5 bases). This clonotype was sampled from a human donor in good health (CMV status not recorded). Some clones in this sample may be carry-over from other donors' samples. The DNA of the CDR3 is TGTGCCAGCAGTTACTCAGGGGCAGGTCCGGATACGCAGTATTTT. This codes for CASSYSGAGPDTQYF.